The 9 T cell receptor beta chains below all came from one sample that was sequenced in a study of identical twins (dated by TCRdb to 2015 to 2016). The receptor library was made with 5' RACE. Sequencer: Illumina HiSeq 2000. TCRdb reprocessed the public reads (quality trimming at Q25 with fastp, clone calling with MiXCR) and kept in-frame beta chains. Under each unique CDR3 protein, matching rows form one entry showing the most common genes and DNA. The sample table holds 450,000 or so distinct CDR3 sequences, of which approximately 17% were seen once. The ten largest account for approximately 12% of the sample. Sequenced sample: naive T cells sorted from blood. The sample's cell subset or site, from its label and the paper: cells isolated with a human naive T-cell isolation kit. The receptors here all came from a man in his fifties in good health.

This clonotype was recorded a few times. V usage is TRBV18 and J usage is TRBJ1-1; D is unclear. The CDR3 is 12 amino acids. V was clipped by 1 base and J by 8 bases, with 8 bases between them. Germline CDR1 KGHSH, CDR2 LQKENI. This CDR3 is CASSPRRAEAFF. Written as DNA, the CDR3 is TGTGCCAGCTCACCACGGCGGGCAGAAGCTTTCTTT.

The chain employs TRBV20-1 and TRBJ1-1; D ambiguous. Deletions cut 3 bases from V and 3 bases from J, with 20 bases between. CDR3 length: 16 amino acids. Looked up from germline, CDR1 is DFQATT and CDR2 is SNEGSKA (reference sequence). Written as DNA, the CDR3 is TGCAGTGCTAGGGTATTGGGTTTAGTTGGGGACACTGAAGCTTTCTTT. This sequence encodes CSARVLGLVGDTEAFF.

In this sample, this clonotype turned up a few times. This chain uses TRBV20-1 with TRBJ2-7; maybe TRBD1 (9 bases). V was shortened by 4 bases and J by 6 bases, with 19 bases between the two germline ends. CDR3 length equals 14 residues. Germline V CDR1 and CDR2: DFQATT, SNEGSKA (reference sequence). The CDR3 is CSAIPGGTGREQYF. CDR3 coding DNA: TGCAGTGCTATACCGGGGGGGACAGGGCGCGAGCAGTACTTC.

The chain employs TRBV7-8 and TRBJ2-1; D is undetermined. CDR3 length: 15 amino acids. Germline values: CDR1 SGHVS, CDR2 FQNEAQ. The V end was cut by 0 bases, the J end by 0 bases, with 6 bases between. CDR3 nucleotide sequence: TGTGCCAGCAGCTTAGCGGACCTCTCCTACAATGAGCAGTTCTTC. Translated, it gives CASSLADLSYNEQFF. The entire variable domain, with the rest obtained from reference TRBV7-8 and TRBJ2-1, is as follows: GAGVSQSPRYKVAKRGQDVALRCDPISGHVSLFWYQQALGQGPEFLTYFQNEAQLDKSGLPSDRFFAERPEGSVSTLKIQRTQQEDSAVYLCASSLADLSYNEQFFGPGTRLTVL.

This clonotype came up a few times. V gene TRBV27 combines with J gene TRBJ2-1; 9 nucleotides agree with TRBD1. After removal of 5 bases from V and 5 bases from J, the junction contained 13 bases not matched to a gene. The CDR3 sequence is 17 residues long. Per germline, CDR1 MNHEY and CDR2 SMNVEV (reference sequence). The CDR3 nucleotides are TGTGCCAGCAGTCCAGCCCCCGGGACAGGGATGGACAATGAGCAGTTCTTC. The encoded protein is CASSPAPGTGMDNEQFF.

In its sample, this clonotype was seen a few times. As DNA, the CDR3 is TGTGCCAGCAGTTCGGACGTCAAAGATACGCAGTATTTT. Its translation is CASSSDVKDTQYF. This chain links TRBV5-6 with TRBJ2-3; D unclear. Germline assignment: CDR1 SGHDT and CDR2 YYEEEE. The ends were cut back, 5 bases at V and 5 bases at J, with 12 bases in the middle. The CDR3 contains 13 residues.

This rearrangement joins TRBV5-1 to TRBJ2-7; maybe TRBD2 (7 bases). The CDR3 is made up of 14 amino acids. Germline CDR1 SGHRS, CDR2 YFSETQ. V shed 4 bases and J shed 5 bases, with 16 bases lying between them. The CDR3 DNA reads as TGCGCCAGCAGCCCGGGGGGCGGTGGGAACGAGCAGTACTTC. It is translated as CASSPGGGGNEQYF.

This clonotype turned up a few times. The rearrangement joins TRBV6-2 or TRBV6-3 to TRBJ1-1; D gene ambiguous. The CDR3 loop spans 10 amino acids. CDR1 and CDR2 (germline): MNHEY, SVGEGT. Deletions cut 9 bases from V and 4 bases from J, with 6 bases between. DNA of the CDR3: TGTGCCAGTTCATCCACTGAAGCTTTCTTT. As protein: CASSSTEAFF.

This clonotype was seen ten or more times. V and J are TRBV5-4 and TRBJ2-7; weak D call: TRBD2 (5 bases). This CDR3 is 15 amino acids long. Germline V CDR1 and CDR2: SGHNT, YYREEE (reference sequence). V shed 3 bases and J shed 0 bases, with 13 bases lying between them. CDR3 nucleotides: TGTGCCAGCAGCTATGCGGGCATTAGCTCCTACGAGCAGTACTTC. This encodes CASSYAGISSYEQYF.